This TCR beta chain appears in the sequencing data of a study of T-cell reconstitution after alpha-beta-depleted transplantation in children. Study observations and caveats: About two months after transplant, alpha-beta T cells reportedly came from several hundred expanded graft clones. Once a year had passed after transplant, T-cell counts and diversity came mostly from newly produced T cells.

Preparation of the TCRbeta library used unique molecular identifiers. TCRdb reanalysed the PCR reads using MiXCR and keeps one entry per CDR3 protein. The sample has 500,000 to 650,000 distinct CDR3 sequences; 10% to 15% are singletons. The ends were cut back, 8 bases at V and 6 bases at J, with 19 bases in the middle. From germline, CDR1 is MDHEN and CDR2 SYDVKM. The CDR3 sequence is 15 residues long. Concerning this clonotype itself: The antigen is undetermined.

The clonotype comes from a male patient between 10 and 17 years old who had a stem cell transplant for acute myeloid leukemia, so the T cells may come from the graft donor. V is TRBV28 and J is TRBJ2-2, with D maybe TRBD2 (5 bases). The material was PBMCs, mostly from graft donor cells, obtained 360 days after TCRalphabeta/CD19-depleted stem cell transplant. CDR3 nucleotides: TGTGCCAGCCTCGAGGGTGCTGGAATCGCCGGGGAGCTGTTTTTT. Its translation is CASLEGAGIAGELFF.